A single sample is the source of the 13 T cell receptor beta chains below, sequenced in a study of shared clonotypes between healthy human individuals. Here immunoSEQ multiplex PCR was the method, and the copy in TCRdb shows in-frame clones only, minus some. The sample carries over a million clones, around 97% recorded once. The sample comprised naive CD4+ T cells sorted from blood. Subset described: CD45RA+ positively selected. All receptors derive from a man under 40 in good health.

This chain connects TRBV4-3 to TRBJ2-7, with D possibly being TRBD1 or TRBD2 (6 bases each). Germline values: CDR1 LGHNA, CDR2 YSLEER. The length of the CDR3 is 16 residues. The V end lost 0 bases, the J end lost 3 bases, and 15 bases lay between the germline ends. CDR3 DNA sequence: TGCGCCAGCAGCCAAGAGATAAGGGGGGCCGACTACGAGCAGTACTTC. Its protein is CASSQEIRGADYEQYF.

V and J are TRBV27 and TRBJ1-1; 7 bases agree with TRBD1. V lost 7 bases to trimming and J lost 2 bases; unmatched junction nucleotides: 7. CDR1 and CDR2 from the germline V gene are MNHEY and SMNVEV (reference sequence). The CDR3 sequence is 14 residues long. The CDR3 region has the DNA TGTGCCAGCACCCCGAACAGGGGTAACACTGAAGCTTTCTTT. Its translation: CASTPNRGNTEAFF.

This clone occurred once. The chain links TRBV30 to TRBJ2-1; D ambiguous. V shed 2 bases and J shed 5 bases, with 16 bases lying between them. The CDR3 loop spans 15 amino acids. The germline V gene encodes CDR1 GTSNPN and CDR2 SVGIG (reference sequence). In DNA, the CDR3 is TGTGCCTGGAGTAAGAACTTAAAGGTAGACAATGAGCAGTTCTTC. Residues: CAWSKNLKVDNEQFF.

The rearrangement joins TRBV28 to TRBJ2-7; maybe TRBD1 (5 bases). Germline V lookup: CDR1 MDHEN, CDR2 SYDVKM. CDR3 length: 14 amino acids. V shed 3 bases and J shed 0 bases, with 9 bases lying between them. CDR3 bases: TGTGCCAGCAGTTTCGACAGCAGCTCCTACGAGCAGTACTTC. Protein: CASSFDSSSYEQYF. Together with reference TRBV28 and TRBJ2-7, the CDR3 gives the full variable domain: DVKVTQSSRYLVKRTGEKVFLECVQDMDHENMFWYRQDPGLGLRLIYFSYDVKMKEKGDIPEGYSVSREKKERFSLILESASTNQTSMYLCASSFDSSSYEQYFGPGTRLTVT.

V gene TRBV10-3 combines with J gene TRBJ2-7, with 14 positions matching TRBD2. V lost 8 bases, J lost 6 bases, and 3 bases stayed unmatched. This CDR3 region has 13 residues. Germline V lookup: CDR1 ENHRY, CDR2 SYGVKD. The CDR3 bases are TGTGCCATCGGCGGGACTAGCGGGAGCGAGCAGTACTTC. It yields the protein CAIGGTSGSEQYF.

DNA for the CDR3: TGTGCCAGCAGCTTAAAGCGACTAGCGGGAGGGCCACCGGTTGGGGCCAACGTCCTGACTTTC. This encodes CASSLKRLAGGPPVGANVLTF. V usage is TRBV7-8 and J usage is TRBJ2-6, with 14 positions matching TRBD2. CDR3 length equals 21 residues. Germline-derived CDR1 and CDR2 are SGHVS and FQNEAQ. V was pared by 2 bases and J by 3 bases, with 12 bases of the junction left unmatched. Variable domain in full (rest from reference TRBV7-8 and TRBJ2-6): GAGVSQSPRYKVAKRGQDVALRCDPISGHVSLFWYQQALGQGPEFLTYFQNEAQLDKSGLPSDRFFAERPEGSVSTLKIQRTQQEDSAVYLCASSLKRLAGGPPVGANVLTFGAGSRLTVL.

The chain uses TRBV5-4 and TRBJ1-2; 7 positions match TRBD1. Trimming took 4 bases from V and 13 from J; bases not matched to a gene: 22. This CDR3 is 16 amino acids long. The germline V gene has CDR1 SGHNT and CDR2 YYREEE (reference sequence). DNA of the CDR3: TGTGCCAGCAGCACGGACACTCCGGGGACAGATATCCGGGGCACCTTC. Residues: CASSTDTPGTDIRGTF.

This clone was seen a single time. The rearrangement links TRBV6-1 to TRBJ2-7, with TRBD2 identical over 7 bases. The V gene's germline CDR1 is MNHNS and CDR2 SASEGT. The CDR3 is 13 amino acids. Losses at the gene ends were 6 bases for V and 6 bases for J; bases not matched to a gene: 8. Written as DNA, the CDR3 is TGTGCCAGCAGCCCTACTAGCGAACGCGAGCAGTACTTC. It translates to CASSPTSEREQYF.

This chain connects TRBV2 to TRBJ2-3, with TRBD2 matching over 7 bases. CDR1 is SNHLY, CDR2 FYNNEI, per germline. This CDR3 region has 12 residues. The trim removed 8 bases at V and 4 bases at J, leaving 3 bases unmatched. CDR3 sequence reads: CASAGDSDTQYF. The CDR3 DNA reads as TGTGCCAGCGCGGGAGATTCAGATACGCAGTATTTT.

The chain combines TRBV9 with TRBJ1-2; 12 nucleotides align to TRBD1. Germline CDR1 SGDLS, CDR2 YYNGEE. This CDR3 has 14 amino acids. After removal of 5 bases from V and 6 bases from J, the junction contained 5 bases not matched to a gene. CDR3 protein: CASSWDRGPHGYTF. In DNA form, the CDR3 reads TGTGCCAGCAGTTGGGACAGGGGGCCCCATGGCTACACCTTC.

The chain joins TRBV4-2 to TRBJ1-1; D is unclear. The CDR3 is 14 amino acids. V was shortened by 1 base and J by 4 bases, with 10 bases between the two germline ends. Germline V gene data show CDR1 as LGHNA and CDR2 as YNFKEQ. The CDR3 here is CASSQGFGFTEAFF. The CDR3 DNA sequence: TGTGCCAGCAGCCAAGGGTTTGGGTTCACTGAAGCTTTCTTT.

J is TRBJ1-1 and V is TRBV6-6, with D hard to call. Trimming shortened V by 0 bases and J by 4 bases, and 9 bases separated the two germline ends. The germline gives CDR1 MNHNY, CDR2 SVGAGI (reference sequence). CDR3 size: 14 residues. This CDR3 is CASSYSPEATEAFF. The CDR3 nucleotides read TGTGCCAGCAGTTACTCACCAGAGGCCACTGAAGCTTTCTTT.

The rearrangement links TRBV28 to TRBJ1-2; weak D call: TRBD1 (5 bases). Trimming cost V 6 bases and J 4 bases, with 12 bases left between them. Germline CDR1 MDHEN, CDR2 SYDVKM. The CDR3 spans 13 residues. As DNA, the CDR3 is TGTGCCAGCAGGAACCCCCAGGGCTATGGCTACACCTTC. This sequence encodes CASRNPQGYGYTF.